The 30 T cell receptor beta chains listed next were all sequenced from one sample in a study of blood T cell repertoires in COVID-19. TCRdb keeps only in-frame clones here, not all; method: immunoSEQ multiplex PCR. This table has 250,000 or so clones, approximately 90% appearing once. Input material: peripheral blood. The receptor source for this set is a woman aged 40 to 49 who had recovered from COVID-19.

This sequence joins TRBV30 and TRBJ2-1; TRBD2 aligns across 8 bases. Germline-derived CDR1 and CDR2 are GTSNPN and SVGIG (reference sequence). The CDR3 length is 13 residues. V shed 3 bases and J 9 bases; nucleotides not matched to a gene: 7. CDR3 sequence (DNA): TGTGCCTGGAGCGGGGGGGCGGTGGGTGAGCAGTTCTTC. The encoded protein is CAWSGGAVGEQFF.

This sequence joins TRBV7-2 and TRBJ2-3, with D possibly being TRBD2 (7 bases). Germline values: CDR1 SGHTA, CDR2 FQGNSA. Trimming pared 5 bases from V and 2 bases from J, leaving 14 bases between. There are 15 residues in the CDR3. The CDR3 DNA is TGTGCCAGCAGCCCAGGGGACTACCCCACAGATACGCAGTATTTT. It is translated as CASSPGDYPTDTQYF.

V is TRBV10-3 and J is TRBJ2-3, with D hard to call. Trimming removed 2 bases from V and 3 bases from J, with 9 bases in between. Germline V gives CDR1 ENHRY, CDR2 SYGVKD. CDR3 length equals 14 residues. CDR3 sequence (DNA): TGTGCCATCAGTGAGCCCCACGGGACAGATACGCAGTATTTT. Translation gives CAISEPHGTDTQYF.

This clone was found once. The rearrangement uses TRBV18 and TRBJ2-1; 10 bases line up with TRBD2. The CDR3 consists of 15 residues. V lost 3 bases, J lost 5 bases, and 4 bases stayed unmatched. Germline CDR1 and CDR2: KGHSH and LQKENI. The CDR3 DNA reads TGTGCCAGCTCACCCGGGACTAGCGCCAACAATGAGCAGTTCTTC. Translation: CASSPGTSANNEQFF.

The rearrangement uses TRBV11-2 and TRBJ2-2; 8 bases are shared with TRBD2. The CDR3 totals 15 residues. The germline V gene encodes CDR1 SGHAT and CDR2 FQNNGV. Unmatched junction bases numbered 3, after V lost 1 base and J lost 5 bases. CDR3 residues: CASSLVGGRTGELFF. DNA for the CDR3: TGTGCCAGCAGCTTAGTCGGCGGGAGGACCGGGGAGCTGTTTTTT. Full variable domain (rest looked up from reference TRBV11-2 and TRBJ2-2): EAGVAQSPRYKIIEKRQSVAFWCNPISGHATLYWYQQILGQGPKLLIQFQNNGVVDDSQLPKDRFSAERLKGVDSTLKIQPAKLEDSAVYLCASSLVGGRTGELFFGEGSRLTVL.

V gene TRBV6-5 combines with J gene TRBJ1-5; D is possibly TRBD1 (6 bases). Germline V gene lookup returns CDR1 MNHEY and CDR2 SVGAGI. The length of the CDR3 is 14 residues. Trimming took off 3 bases at V and 5 bases at J, with 11 bases between the two ends. This CDR3 reads CASSYTAGDQPQHF. As DNA, the CDR3 is TGTGCCAGCAGTTATACGGCAGGGGATCAGCCCCAGCATTTT.

This chain connects TRBV4-1 to TRBJ2-3; unclear D gene. Germline CDR1 reads MGHRA; CDR2 reads YSYEKL. Trimming took off 1 base at V and 0 bases at J, with 8 bases between the two ends. The CDR3 is 15 amino acids. CDR3 in DNA: TGCGCCAGCAGCCAAGGTCCGACTAGCACAGATACGCAGTATTTT. It yields the protein CASSQGPTSTDTQYF.

There are a few counts of this clone. V gene TRBV14 combines with J gene TRBJ2-2; TRBD2 matches at 9 bases. This CDR3 has 19 residues. V dropped 0 bases and J dropped 4; count of bases not matched to a gene: 12. Germline V lookup: CDR1 SGHDN, CDR2 FVKESK. In nucleotides, the CDR3 is TGTGCCAGCAGCCAAGATCTGGGTAGCGGGAGATCGGCCACCGGGGAGCTGTTTTTT. Residues: CASSQDLGSGRSATGELFF.

The V gene is TRBV6-1, the J gene TRBJ2-3; 10 bases are a match to TRBD2. Germline CDR1 MNHNS, CDR2 SASEGT. This CDR3 has 15 amino acids. The V and J ends lost 2 bases and 2 bases, in that order; junction bases with no gene match: 1. The CDR3 region has the DNA TGTGCCAGCAGTGAACTAGCGGGAGACACAGATACGCAGTATTTT. It is translated as CASSELAGDTDTQYF.

This chain connects TRBV2 to TRBJ2-1; 9 bases are shared with TRBD2. This CDR3 contains 15 residues. In germline, CDR1 is SNHLY, CDR2 FYNNEI. The trim removed 8 bases at V and 5 bases at J, leaving 10 bases unmatched. CDR3 DNA sequence: TGTGCCAGCGTAGGGCGGGGGGGGCGAAACAATGAGCAGTTCTTC. Encoded protein: CASVGRGGRNNEQFF.

The rearrangement joins TRBV6-5 to TRBJ2-7; D not resolved. Germline CDR1 MNHEY, CDR2 SVGAGI. The CDR3 spans 11 residues. V gave up 0 bases and J gave up 7 bases, with 4 bases separating them. For the CDR3, the DNA is TGTGCCAGCAGTTACTCGAGGGAGCAGTACTTC. Translated: CASSYSREQYF.

The V call is TRBV5-1, the J call TRBJ2-5; 10 bases match TRBD2. This CDR3 spans 16 amino acids. J gave up 5 bases and V 4 bases, and 11 bases lay outside the gene matches. CDR1 SGHRS and CDR2 YFSETQ come from the germline V gene. For the CDR3, the DNA is TGCGCCAGCAGCCCCCGGGGAGCGGGAGGGCGGGAGACCCAGTACTTC. Translating gives CASSPRGAGGRETQYF.

The CDR3: CAISKDGTGGSGANVLTF. The CDR3 DNA reads TGTGCCATCAGCAAGGACGGGACTGGTGGGTCTGGGGCCAACGTCCTGACTTTC. The rearrangement links TRBV10-3 to TRBJ2-6; D is possibly TRBD2 (6 bases). Germline V gene data show CDR1 as ENHRY and CDR2 as SYGVKD. The ends were cut back, 6 bases at V and 1 base at J, with 19 bases in the middle. This CDR3 contains 18 residues.

This chain connects TRBV19 to TRBJ2-5; 7 nucleotides agree with TRBD2. Trimming cost V 4 bases and J 5 bases; bases outside gene matches: 7. Germline values: CDR1 LNHDA, CDR2 SQIVND (reference sequence). The CDR3 loop spans 14 amino acids. The CDR3 here is CASSSRDYEETQYF. Written as DNA, the CDR3 is TGTGCCAGTAGTAGCCGGGACTACGAGGAGACCCAGTACTTC.

The genes are TRBV6-4 and TRBJ1-5; 7 bases fit TRBD1. CDR1 MRHNA and CDR2 SNTAGT come from the germline V gene. The CDR3 consists of 13 residues. V was pared by 6 bases and J by 7 bases, with 6 bases of the junction left unmatched. This CDR3 is CASSRSTGQPQHF. In nucleotides, the CDR3 is TGTGCCAGCAGCCGCTCGACAGGGCAGCCCCAGCATTTT.

The chain recombines TRBV5-6 with TRBJ1-1; no definite D call. The ends were cut back, 4 bases at V and 7 bases at J, with 11 bases in the middle. The germline V gene encodes CDR1 SGHDT and CDR2 YYEEEE. The CDR3 sequence is 12 residues long. The CDR3 sequence: CASSPPTGEAFF. CDR3 sequence (DNA): TGTGCCAGCAGCCCACCTACGGGTGAAGCTTTCTTT.

This sequence joins TRBV9 and TRBJ2-2, with TRBD1 matching over 8 bases. Germline V gene lookup returns CDR1 SGDLS and CDR2 YYNGEE. V was clipped by 3 bases and J by 6 bases; unmatched bases: 10. The CDR3 is 16 amino acids. The CDR3 spells CASSARGQGTSGELFF. The CDR3 nucleotides are TGTGCCAGCAGCGCCAGGGGGCAGGGTACGTCCGGGGAGCTGTTTTTT.

The J gene is TRBJ1-2, the V gene TRBV30, with 8 positions matching TRBD1. Germline trimming cut 4 bases from V and 7 bases from J; bases unmatched to any gene: 8. The CDR3 runs to 13 residues. The germline gives CDR1 GTSNPN, CDR2 SVGIG (reference sequence). The CDR3 bases are TGTGCCTGGACCCCGGGACAGGTTGGTGGCTACACCTTC. Encoded protein: CAWTPGQVGGYTF.

This CDR3 reads CASSLGGQGYGYTF. As DNA, the CDR3 is TGTGCCAGCAGCTTGGGGGGACAGGGTTATGGCTACACCTTC. V and J are TRBV5-4 and TRBJ1-2; 9 positions agree with TRBD1. V dropped 0 bases and J dropped 5; count of bases not matched to a gene: 2. Germline-derived CDR1 and CDR2 are SGHNT and YYREEE (reference sequence). This CDR3 has 14 amino acids.

The chain has TRBV29-1 and TRBJ2-7; D unclear. V was shortened by 4 bases and J by 6 bases, with 7 bases between the two germline ends. This CDR3 is 10 amino acids long. The germline gives CDR1 SQVTM, CDR2 ANQGSEA. The CDR3 protein is CSVGSGEQYF. CDR3 nucleotide sequence: TGCAGCGTTGGGTCAGGCGAGCAGTACTTC.

Of note for this clone: This specimen includes other DNA sequences encoding the same CDR3. CDR3 DNA sequence: TGTGCCAGCAGCTTGGGTAGCGGGGGATACAATGAGCAGTTCTTC. It encodes CASSLGSGGYNEQFF. The genes are TRBV5-4 and TRBJ2-1; the match to TRBD2 covers 9 bases. Germline CDR1 reads SGHNT; CDR2 reads YYREEE (reference sequence). V was clipped by 0 bases and J by 4 bases; unmatched bases: 2. This CDR3 has 15 amino acids.

The chain joins TRBV20-1 to TRBJ1-2, with D perhaps TRBD1 (5 bases). V gave up 5 bases and J gave up 7 bases, with 11 bases separating them. CDR1 and CDR2 (germline): DFQATT, SNEGSKA (reference sequence). This CDR3 is built from 11 residues. CDR3 nucleotide sequence: TGCAGTGCTGTGGGGCCGGGTGGCTACACCTTC. Its protein product is CSAVGPGGYTF.

V and J are TRBV3-1 (or the pseudogene TRBV3-2) and TRBJ2-7; 7 nucleotides align to TRBD2. Germline V gives CDR1 LGHDT, CDR2 YNNKEL (reference sequence). The CDR3 covers 14 residues. The junction had 6 bases not matched to a gene; V was cut back by 4 bases and J by 3 bases. CDR3 region: CASSLLAWGYEQYF. The CDR3 DNA reads TGTGCCAGCAGCCTACTAGCGTGGGGCTACGAGCAGTACTTC.

The chain uses TRBV3-1 (or the pseudogene TRBV3-2) and TRBJ1-1, with TRBD1 as a possible D gene (5 bases). The CDR3 runs to 12 residues. V was pared by 6 bases and J by 5 bases, with 10 bases between. CDR1 and CDR2 (germline): LGHDT, YNNKEL (reference sequence). This chain's CDR3 is CASRGAGTEAFF. DNA for the CDR3: TGTGCCAGCAGAGGGGCGGGGACTGAAGCTTTCTTT.

Points on this clone: Germline and junction disagree at one end, which may indicate a read error. The chain employs TRBV7-7 and TRBJ2-2, with 8 bases that match TRBD2. The CDR3 covers 13 residues. Germline V lookup: CDR1 SSHAT, CDR2 FNYEAQ (reference sequence). In DNA form, the CDR3 reads TGTGCTAGCAGAGCGGGAGTGGCCGGGGAGCTGTTTTTT. Translation gives CASRAGVAGELFF.

J is TRBJ2-1 and V is TRBV9; no clear D gene. Trimming left V 4 bases short and J 9 bases short, with 14 bases between. Germline V gene lookup returns CDR1 SGDLS and CDR2 YYNGEE. The CDR3 loop spans 13 amino acids. CDR3 sequence (DNA): TGTGCCAGCAGCCCCAGGATGGCCGGTGAGCAGTTCTTC. Protein sequence: CASSPRMAGEQFF. Supplemented by reference TRBV9 and TRBJ2-1, the full variable domain reads DSGVTQTPKHLITATGQRVTLRCSPRSGDLSVYWYQQSLDQGLQFLIQYYNGEERAKGNILERFSAQQFPDLHSELNLSSLELGDSALYFCASSPRMAGEQFFGPGTRLTVL.

The chain joins TRBV6-2 or TRBV6-3 to TRBJ2-7, with 11 bases aligning to TRBD2. The CDR3 spans 15 residues. Germline CDR1 is MNHEY and CDR2 is SVGEGT. V shed 6 bases, J shed 0 bases, and the junction held 4 bases outside the gene matches. CDR3 coding DNA: TGTGCCAGCAGCGCGGGACTAGCGGCCTCCTACGAGCAGTACGTC. As protein: CASSAGLAASYEQYV.

The gene calls are TRBV7-9 and TRBJ1-4; D is unresolved. This CDR3 comprises 15 residues. Between the trimmed V and J ends, which lost 3 bases and 8 bases, there was a span of 16 bases. Germline values: CDR1 SEHNR, CDR2 FQNEAQ (reference sequence). The CDR3 protein is CASSFSSRVREKLFF. The CDR3 coding sequence is TGTGCCAGCAGCTTCTCTAGCCGGGTTCGGGAAAAACTGTTTTTT.

The rearrangement links TRBV12-3 or TRBV12-4 to TRBJ2-4; TRBD2 might be the D (6 bases). V dropped 6 bases and J dropped 7 bases, with 10 bases sitting between them. The CDR3 spans 12 residues. CDR3 residues: CASSTSGNIQYF. DNA for the CDR3: TGTGCCAGCAGCACGAGCGGGAACATTCAGTACTTC.

The chain uses TRBV29-1 and TRBJ2-7, with TRBD1 matching over 7 bases. Germline assignment: CDR1 SQVTM and CDR2 ANQGSEA. There are 12 residues in the CDR3. After removal of 4 bases from V and 6 bases from J, the junction contained 6 bases not matched to a gene. CDR3 DNA sequence: TGCAGCGTTGTTCCAGGGGGTAGCGAGCAGTACTTC. Amino acids: CSVVPGGSEQYF.